This entry describes one T cell receptor (beta chain). A primer in the constant region served to generate TCR beta cDNA from 450 to 600 ng of total RNA. Three nested multiplex PCR rounds, a slightly modified ARM-PCR, produced the libraries for TCR beta. The study ran its first two PCR rounds for approximately 10 cycles each, using TRBV1-TRBV30 forward primers and a C-beta reverse primer. TCRdb reprocessed the multiplex PCR reads via MiXCR and lists one record per CDR3 protein. The sample records approximately 330,000 distinct CDR3 sequences, about 61% being singletons. This CDR3 contains 15 residues. CDR1 is LNHNV and CDR2 is YYDKDF in the germline V gene (reference sequence). The ends were cut back, 2 bases at V and 5 bases at J, with 13 bases in the middle. This sample stems from a study of tumor-infiltrating lymphocytes in primary liver carcinoma. Overall study: Tissue type made little difference to sample yields of roughly 3.65 to 7.5 million productive TCRbeta reads.

Unsorted whole blood yielded blood RNA, and germline DNA was extracted as well. V usage is TRBV15 and J usage is TRBJ2-1; tentatively, D is TRBD2 (6 bases). The clonotype originates from a man in his forties with primary liver carcinoma and hepatitis B virus infection. The specimen sequenced was peripheral blood. CDR3 coding DNA: TGTGCCACCAGCAGATCCGGGACTCGTCACAATGAGCAGTTCTTC. This encodes CATSRSGTRHNEQFF.